Shown below are 21 T cell receptor beta chains from a single sample sequenced in a study of T cell changes during pregnancy in multiple sclerosis. Generated by immunoSEQ multiplex PCR, the TCRdb table keeps only in-frame clones and is missing some. The sample includes about 52,000 clones, around 94% of them seen just once. Source: CD4+ T cells from peripheral blood mononuclear cells, taken before pregnancy. Receptors were obtained from a female donor with multiple sclerosis, enrolled in a pregnancy study.

The chain employs TRBV2 and TRBJ2-1; D ambiguous. The V end lost 5 bases, the J end lost 0 bases, and 8 bases lay between the germline ends. Germline V lookup: CDR1 SNHLY, CDR2 FYNNEI. CDR3 length equals 14 residues. CDR3 sequence: CASSRASSYNEQFF. CDR3 nucleotide sequence: TGTGCCAGCAGTAGAGCCTCCTCCTACAATGAGCAGTTCTTC.

The rearrangement joins TRBV28 to TRBJ2-7; 11 nucleotides agree with TRBD2. Germline CDR1 is MDHEN and CDR2 is SYDVKM. The CDR3 contains 12 residues. J gave up 4 bases and V 8 bases, and 1 base lay outside the gene matches. In DNA form, the CDR3 reads TGTGCCAGCGGGACTAGCGGATACGAGCAGTACTTC. Protein sequence: CASGTSGYEQYF.

The CDR3 loop is CASSKHDNQPQHF. The CDR3 DNA reads TGTGCCAGTAGTAAACACGACAATCAGCCCCAGCATTTT. V and J are TRBV19 and TRBJ1-5; D not resolved. CDR1 and CDR2 (germline): LNHDA, SQIVND (reference sequence). V was clipped by 4 bases and J by 3 bases, with 7 bases between them. The CDR3 runs to 13 residues.

The chain couples TRBV2 to TRBJ2-5; 9 nucleotides align to TRBD2. Germline CDR1 SNHLY, CDR2 FYNNEI. J lost 5 bases, V lost 4 bases, and 14 bases had no gene match. This CDR3 spans 17 amino acids. CDR3 nucleotide sequence: TGTGCCAGCAGTGTCGGCCTAGCGGGATTGTTGAGGGAGACCCAGTACTTC. This sequence encodes CASSVGLAGLLRETQYF.

The genes are TRBV11-2 and TRBJ2-5; 7 bases are shared with TRBD1. The length of the CDR3 is 17 residues. V dropped 3 bases and J dropped 2; count of bases not matched to a gene: 12. Germline CDR1 SGHAT, CDR2 FQNNGV. The CDR3 DNA sequence: TGTGCCAGCAGCTTCGGAACCGGGACAGTTCGTCAAGAGACCCAGTACTTC. Protein sequence: CASSFGTGTVRQETQYF.

The gene calls are TRBV6-1 and TRBJ2-3; D is unclear. The CDR3 runs to 14 residues. Germline V CDR1 and CDR2: MNHNS, SASEGT. V lost 4 bases to trimming and J lost 2 bases, with 10 bases between them. The CDR3 DNA is TGTGCCAGCAGTGTTGAGAGGCACACAGATACGCAGTATTTT. It encodes CASSVERHTDTQYF.

The chain is built from TRBV5-1 and TRBJ2-2; 9 bases line up with TRBD2. Trimming cost V 0 bases and J 4 bases; bases outside gene matches: 1. CDR1 and CDR2 from the germline V gene are SGHRS and YFSETQ. The CDR3 covers 15 residues. For the CDR3, the DNA is TGCGCCAGCAGCTTGGGACTAGCGGTCACCGGGGAGCTGTTTTTT. It is translated as CASSLGLAVTGELFF.

The V call is TRBV7-2, the J call TRBJ1-5; the D gene is possibly TRBD1 (6 bases). In germline, CDR1 is SGHTA, CDR2 FQGNSA. The CDR3 has 15 amino acids. V was cut by 3 bases and J by 6 bases, with 15 bases left in between. CDR3 DNA sequence: TGTGCCAGCAGCTTGGGGGGGGCGTACGGTCAGCCCCAGCATTTT. It is translated as CASSLGGAYGQPQHF.

The chain recombines TRBV25-1 with TRBJ1-6, with D unresolved. This CDR3 has 11 amino acids. The V end lost 3 bases, the J end lost 9 bases, and 3 bases lay between the germline ends. Germline CDR1 MGHDK, CDR2 SYGVNS. This CDR3 is CASSDSSPLHF. The CDR3 region has the DNA TGTGCCAGCAGTGACTCTTCACCCCTCCACTTT.

The genes are TRBV19 and TRBJ2-1; D remains unclear. V was cut by 5 bases and J by 2 bases, with 13 bases left in between. The CDR3 has 15 amino acids. The germline gives CDR1 LNHDA, CDR2 SQIVND (reference sequence). The CDR3 bases are TGTGCCAGTAGTGGCGGTAAAGCCCCCTACAATGAGCAGTTCTTC. As protein: CASSGGKAPYNEQFF. The complete variable domain, with remaining parts taken from reference TRBV19 and TRBJ2-1, reads DGGITQSPKYLFRKEGQNVTLSCEQNLNHDAMYWYRQDPGQGLRLIYYSQIVNDFQKGDIAEGYSVSREKKESFPLTVTSAQKNPTAFYLCASSGGKAPYNEQFFGPGTRLTVL.

The CDR3 DNA reads as TGTGCCAGCAGCTTGGTTCTCGGCAATGAGCAGTTCTTC. It is translated as CASSLVLGNEQFF. The J gene is TRBJ2-1, the V gene TRBV5-4; D uncertain. The germline CDR1 and CDR2 sequences are SGHNT and YYREEE (reference sequence). Trimming pared 0 bases from V and 6 bases from J, leaving 7 bases between. The CDR3 length is 13 residues. The whole variable domain, filled in from reference TRBV5-4 and TRBJ2-1, reads ETGVTQSPTHLIKTRGQQVTLRCSSQSGHNTVSWYQQALGQGPQFIFQYYREEENGRGNFPPRFSGLQFPNYSSELNVNALELDDSALYLCASSLVLGNEQFFGPGTRLTVL.

The chain combines TRBV18 with TRBJ2-7, with D possibly matching TRBD2 (5 bases). Trimming took off 3 bases at V and 3 bases at J, with 12 bases between the two ends. The CDR3 runs 14 residues. From germline, CDR1 is KGHSH and CDR2 LQKENI. CDR3 region: CASSPGSEGYEQYF. In DNA form, the CDR3 reads TGTGCCAGCTCACCGGGGAGTGAGGGCTACGAGCAGTACTTC.

The chain links TRBV6-5 to TRBJ1-2; a possible D gene is TRBD1 (5 bases). Germline CDR1 is MNHEY and CDR2 is SVGAGI. V lost 6 bases to trimming and J lost 6 bases, with 11 bases between them. This CDR3 region has 12 residues. The CDR3, as DNA: TGTGCCAGCAGAGACAGATCTGATGGCTACACCTTC. Protein sequence: CASRDRSDGYTF.

The genes are TRBV28 and TRBJ1-3; 7 bases are a match to TRBD1. Per the germline V gene, CDR1 is MDHEN and CDR2 is SYDVKM. This CDR3 comprises 14 residues. V was clipped by 8 bases and J by 0 bases; unmatched bases: 4. The CDR3 region is CASQRGPSGNTIYF. DNA for the CDR3: TGTGCCAGCCAAAGGGGGCCCTCTGGAAACACCATATATTTT.

J is TRBJ2-3 and V is TRBV6-5, with D possibly being TRBD2 (5 bases). The V end lost 4 bases, the J end lost 6 bases, and 5 bases lay between the germline ends. The CDR3 length is 11 residues. Germline CDR1 and CDR2: MNHEY and SVGAGI. This chain's CDR3 is CASSSGDTQYF. The CDR3 DNA sequence: TGTGCCAGCAGTTCGGGGGATACGCAGTATTTT.

This clone has just one count. The chain recombines TRBV4-1 with TRBJ2-7, with 10 bases lining up with TRBD2. With 0 bases clipped from V and 8 bases from J, the junction kept 7 bases outside the gene matches. CDR3 length equals 15 residues. Germline V lookup: CDR1 MGHRA, CDR2 YSYEKL. CDR3 sequence: CASSQDRLAGDQQYF. CDR3 nucleotides: TGCGCCAGCAGCCAAGATCGTCTAGCGGGGGACCAGCAGTACTTC.

The rearrangement uses TRBV5-4 and TRBJ2-1; 15 bases map to TRBD2. This CDR3 region has 18 residues. The trim removed 4 bases at V and 10 bases at J, leaving 15 bases unmatched. CDR1 is SGHNT and CDR2 is YYREEE in the germline V gene (reference sequence). CDR3 region: CASSPGPRTSGRANEQFF. Written as DNA, the CDR3 is TGTGCCAGCAGCCCGGGACCTAGGACTAGCGGGAGGGCCAACGAGCAGTTCTTC.

The chain has TRBV6-1 and TRBJ2-1, with D tentatively TRBD2 (6 bases). Between the trimmed V and J ends, which lost 2 bases and 0 bases, there was a span of 14 bases. This CDR3 contains 17 residues. The germline gives CDR1 MNHNS, CDR2 SASEGT. The DNA for the CDR3 is TGTGCCAGCAGTGAAAGAACGGGACTTTTCTCCTACAATGAGCAGTTCTTC. Its translation is CASSERTGLFSYNEQFF.

The chain couples TRBV25-1 to TRBJ2-3; the D is unclear. The CDR3 has 15 amino acids. CDR1 is MGHDK, CDR2 SYGVNS, per germline. V was shortened by 2 bases and J by 1 base, with 10 bases between the two germline ends. As DNA, the CDR3 is TGTGCCAGCAGTGAAATGGCCGGAGGCACAGATACGCAGTATTTT. Its protein product is CASSEMAGGTDTQYF.

This clone appeared a single time. The chain has TRBV29-1 and TRBJ2-1, with D perhaps TRBD2 (5 bases). Trimming shortened V by 3 bases and J by 0 bases, and 18 bases separated the two germline ends. Germline loops: CDR1 SQVTM, CDR2 ANQGSEA. The CDR3 is 17 amino acids. CDR3 in amino acids: CSVEVSERSSSYNEQFF. For the CDR3, the DNA is TGCAGCGTTGAGGTCTCGGAGCGGTCGAGCTCCTACAATGAGCAGTTCTTC.

J is TRBJ2-1 and V is TRBV7-2; 11 bases are shared with TRBD2. Germline lookup yields CDR1 SGHTA and CDR2 FQGNSA. This CDR3 spans 16 amino acids. Trimming cost V 3 bases and J 5 bases; bases outside gene matches: 6. The CDR3 spells CASSLYGTSGNNEQFF. In nucleotides, the CDR3 is TGTGCCAGCAGCTTGTACGGGACTAGCGGAAACAATGAGCAGTTCTTC. Complete variable domain (other parts from reference TRBV7-2 and TRBJ2-1): GAGVSQSPSNKVTEKGKDVELRCDPISGHTALYWYRQSLGQGLEFLIYFQGNSAPDKSGLPSDRFSAERTGGSVSTLTIQRTQQEDSAVYLCASSLYGTSGNNEQFFGPGTRLTVL.